This T cell receptor (beta chain) was captured by sequencing in a study of blood T cell repertoires in COVID-19. Overall study context: Sites in the United States, Italy and Spain provided acute and convalescent COVID-19 samples. PBMCs, B-cell-depleted T cells, or T cells provided the cDNA or gDNA that made up the material.

The CDR3 has 16 residues. V was clipped by 3 bases and J by 2 bases, with 15 bases between them. Per the germline V gene, CDR1 is PRHDT and CDR2 is FYEKMQ (reference sequence). Authors' methods: By means of reference gene primer amplification, nucleated cell counts were estimated. Clones were read by immunoSEQ multiplex PCR, and TCRdb kept only the in-frame ones, dropping some. V and J calls and clone size follow that table, whereas D and trimming were derived from the DNA. The repertoire holds around 470,000 clones, around 90% seen once, with about 0.63% in the top ten. The receptor was isolated from a man between 18 and 35 years old who had recovered from COVID-19. This rearrangement joins TRBV13 to TRBJ2-3; possibly TRBD2 for D (5 bases). The sample comprised PBMCs or T cells enriched from blood (not recorded which). DNA of the CDR3: TGTGCCAGCAGCTTTATAGCGTTTCGGAACACAGATACGCAGTATTTT. As protein: CASSFIAFRNTDTQYF.